The clone carrying this TCR beta chain was picked up one time. The antigen remains undetermined. This record belongs to a study of cytomegalovirus exposure and HLA in healthy donors. Study-wide findings and caveats: When presence/absence was analysed, sequencing depth was taken to be roughly uniform across donors. Donor immune exposure was known only as CMV serostatus. In a later analysis, an Asian-associated ancestry cluster reportedly showed fewer N-insertions than the roughly 650-donor mean.

Healthy individuals who donated bone marrow served as the donors. The germline V gene has CDR1 SQVTM and CDR2 ANQGSEA. The CDR3 spans 10 residues. V was shortened by 6 bases and J by 4 bases, with 7 bases between the two germline ends. Vbeta (60) and Jbeta (13) primers were used in the PCR. Some clones are missing from TCRdb's copy, which holds only in-frame ones; the method was immunoSEQ multiplex PCR. Of just under 65,000 clones detected, around 77% appear once; the ten largest clones hold almost 4.5%. The TCR comes from a woman younger than 45 in good health and CMV-seronegative. Sequencing was performed on PBMCs. The V gene is TRBV29-1, the J gene TRBJ2-7; no definite D call. Here the CDR3 reads CSVEPYEQYF. CDR3 coding DNA: TGCAGCGTCGAACCTTACGAGCAGTACTTC.